A selection of T cell receptor beta chains follows, all from one sample in a study of resident and recirculating memory T cells in vitiligo. Sequenced by immunoSEQ multiplex PCR; TCRdb stores in-frame clones only, minus some. The table lists roughly 42,000 clones, about 93% of them singletons. Sequencing was performed on blood. These receptors all come from a male donor with vitiligo. The CDR3 runs from the conserved cysteine through the conserved F or W. The D gene is left open where the match is weak. Expanded clones are given a class, and other clones once, few, many or no size at all.

d_call,j_call,clone_size,v_call,cdr3_nt,cdr3_aa
NA,TRBJ1-1,NA,TRBV5-1,TGCGCCAGCAGTGGTATATATGAGGGTAACACTGAAGCTTTCTTT,CASSGIYEGNTEAFF
NA,TRBJ1-6,NA,TRBV25-1,TGTGCCAGCAGTGAGCCCCGGGCGGGTGGACCCCTCCACTTT,CASSEPRAGGPLHF
TRBD1,TRBJ2-7,NA,TRBV7-7,TGTGCTAGCAGCGACGGGACAGGGAGGGACGAGCAGTACTTC,CASSDGTGRDEQYF
NA,TRBJ2-1,NA,TRBV7-7,TGTGCTAGCAGCTTCCAGTTAGGGGACAATGAGCAGTTCTTC,CASSFQLGDNEQFF
NA,TRBJ2-7,NA,TRBV5-1,TGCGCCAGCACGGCAGGCAGCTTGTACGAGCAGTACTTC,CASTAGSLYEQYF
NA,TRBJ2-5,NA,TRBV11-2,TGTGCCAGCAGCTTAGCGGAGACCCAGTACTTC,CASSLAETQYF
NA,TRBJ1-2,NA,TRBV7-2,TGTGCCAGCAGCTTAGAACAGGGACCTCTTGGCTACACCTTC,CASSLEQGPLGYTF
TRBD1,TRBJ2-2,NA,TRBV6-5,TGTGCCAGCAACCCGACAGGGGGGGTCGGGGAGCTGTTTTTT,CASNPTGGVGELFF
TRBD2,TRBJ2-1,NA,TRBV6-1,TGTGCCAGCAGTGAAGCGCGGGGGGGGCACAATGAGCAGTTCTTC,CASSEARGGHNEQFF
NA,TRBJ2-3,NA,TRBV13,TGTGCCAGCAGCTTTGGTCTAGGTCGCAGCACAGATACGCAGTATTTT,CASSFGLGRSTDTQYF
NA,TRBJ1-2,NA,TRBV6-1,TGTGCCAGCGATGTCAGCTATGGCTACACCTTC,CASDVSYGYTF
TRBD1,TRBJ1-2,NA,TRBV19,TGTGCCAGTAGTTCCGGGACAGGGATGGTAGGGGCTAACTATGGCTACACCTTC,CASSSGTGMVGANYGYTF
TRBD1,TRBJ1-1,NA,TRBV6-5,TGTGCCAGCAGTTGGGGACAGGGGGTGGACACTGAAGCTTTCTTT,CASSWGQGVDTEAFF
NA,TRBJ1-1,NA,TRBV7-2,TGTGCCAGCAGCTTAGGGCAGGGGCTAGGTGAAGCTTTCTTT,CASSLGQGLGEAFF
TRBD1,TRBJ1-6,NA,TRBV7-3,TGTGCCAGCAGCTCGGGACAGGGCCTACCCCTCCACTTT,CASSSGQGLPLHF
NA,TRBJ1-1,NA,TRBV19,TGTGCCAGTAGTATACAGGGCGTGAACACTGAAGCTTTCTTT,CASSIQGVNTEAFF
TRBD2,TRBJ2-5,NA,TRBV5-1,TGCGCCAGCAGCACCGGGACTAGCGGGGGGGCCGAGGCCCAGTACTTC,CASSTGTSGGAEAQYF
NA,TRBJ2-1,NA,TRBV18,TGTGCCAGCTCACCATCGGTTAGAGAAACCTACAATGAGCAGTTCTTC,CASSPSVRETYNEQFF
NA,TRBJ2-4,NA,TRBV5-1,TGCGCCAGCAGCTTGGTAGACGGAGGGATTGGGGCCAAAAACATTCAGTACTTC,CASSLVDGGIGAKNIQYF
NA,TRBJ2-3,NA,TRBV7-2,TGTGCCAGCAGCTTAGCCGGGGGTGGGGATACGCAGTATTTT,CASSLAGGGDTQYF
NA,TRBJ2-3,NA,TRBV11-2,TGTGCCAGCAGCCTAACCCAAACTGCAGATACGCAGTATTTT,CASSLTQTADTQYF
TRBD1,TRBJ1-1,few,TRBV14,TGTGCCAGCAGCCAAGTGGGCAGGGGGCGAGCTTTCTTT,CASSQVGRGRAFF
TRBD2,TRBJ2-7,NA,TRBV14,TGTGCCAGCAGCCGCACTAGCGGGGGATTCTACGAGCAGTACTTC,CASSRTSGGFYEQYF
TRBD1,TRBJ2-6,NA,TRBV5-1,TGCGCCAGCAGCTTGTTTTACAGGGGAAGCTCTGGGGCCAACGTCCTGACTTTC,CASSLFYRGSSGANVLTF
TRBD2,TRBJ2-3,NA,TRBV5-1,TGCGCCAGCAGCAGTGGGACTAGCGGGGGGGCTGCGCAGTATTTT,CASSSGTSGGAAQYF
TRBD2,TRBJ2-2,NA,TRBV10-3,TGTGCCATCAGAGGACTAGCGGGGGGGAACACCGGGGAGCTGTTTTTT,CAIRGLAGGNTGELFF
TRBD1,TRBJ1-6,NA,TRBV28,TGTGCCAGCAGCCGGACAGGCTCACCCCTCCACTTT,CASSRTGSPLHF
NA,TRBJ1-2,NA,TRBV15,TGTGCCACCAGCAGAACGGGGGGGCCAAGCCCGAATCGCTATGGCTACACCTTC,CATSRTGGPSPNRYGYTF
TRBD1,TRBJ1-2,NA,TRBV19,TGTGCCAGTAGGCCGGGACAGGGCAACTATGGCTACACCTTC,CASRPGQGNYGYTF
TRBD1,TRBJ1-4,NA,TRBV6-1,TGTGCCAGCAGCCCGACAGGGGGAGAAAAACTGTTTTTT,CASSPTGGEKLFF
NA,TRBJ1-1,NA,TRBV7-6,TGTGCCAGCAGCTTAGCGCCCACAGGCGTGCAAGCTTTCTTT,CASSLAPTGVQAFF
TRBD2,TRBJ2-5,NA,TRBV18,TGTGCCAGCTCACCATTAGCGGGTCCCCAAGAGACCCAGTACTTC,CASSPLAGPQETQYF
TRBD1,TRBJ1-4,NA,TRBV5-1,TGCGCCAGCAGCTTGGATCTTGACAGGGTTGAAAAACTGTTTTTT,CASSLDLDRVEKLFF
TRBD1,TRBJ1-2,NA,TRBV6-5,TGTGCCAGCAGCCCGGAGGGGGCCAGGGGCTACACCTTC,CASSPEGARGYTF
NA,TRBJ2-3,NA,TRBV6-4,TGTGCCAGCAGTGACGGTCGGTCTAGCACAGATACGCAGTATTTT,CASSDGRSSTDTQYF
TRBD2,TRBJ2-5,NA,TRBV30,TGTGCCTGGAGTGTACGCGGGGGGCACCAAGAGACCCAGTACTTC,CAWSVRGGHQETQYF
NA,TRBJ2-3,NA,TRBV6-6,TGTGCCAGCAGTTACCGCGGAGGTACAGATACGCAGTATTTT,CASSYRGGTDTQYF
NA,TRBJ2-1,NA,TRBV27,TGTGCCAGCAGTTTACAGGCGAGCTCCTACAATGAGCAGTTCTTC,CASSLQASSYNEQFF
NA,TRBJ1-2,NA,TRBV30,TGTGCCTGGAAGTCCCAGGGGTCCTTAGGCTACACCTTC,CAWKSQGSLGYTF
NA,TRBJ2-2,NA,TRBV4-3,TGCGCCAGCAGCCCTACGCTGGTAGCCAACGGTTTTGCCACCGGGGAGCTGTTTTTT,CASSPTLVANGFATGELFF
NA,TRBJ1-2,few,TRBV4-3,TGCGCCAGCAGCCAAGATCTTGGTCAGGGTGGTTATGGCTACACCTTC,CASSQDLGQGGYGYTF
TRBD2,TRBJ2-1,NA,TRBV30,TGTGCCTGGAGCCATGGACTAGCGGGGGGTGATGAGCAGTTCTTC,CAWSHGLAGGDEQFF
TRBD1,TRBJ2-3,once,TRBV6-4,TGTGCCAGCATTAGACAGGGGGACAGCACAGATACGCAGTATTTT,CASIRQGDSTDTQYF
NA,TRBJ2-5,NA,TRBV10-3,TGTGCCATCAGTGTCGGGGAGACCCAGTACTTC,CAISVGETQYF
NA,TRBJ1-5,NA,TRBV2,TGTGCCAGCAGTGAAATGCGGGCGGATCAGCCCCAGCATTTT,CASSEMRADQPQHF
TRBD1,TRBJ2-7,NA,TRBV29-1,TGCAGCGTTGTAGGTTTGGGGACAGGGTTTAACGGGCAGTACTTC,CSVVGLGTGFNGQYF
NA,TRBJ2-3,NA,TRBV7-6,TGTGCCAGCAGGTGGAGGGTTAATCCAGAAGATACGCAGTATTTT,CASRWRVNPEDTQYF
NA,TRBJ2-3,NA,TRBV9,TGTGCCAGCAGCGGCGGGCCCGGGGGAAATACGCAGTATTTT,CASSGGPGGNTQYF
NA,TRBJ1-5,few,TRBV7-3,TGTGCCAGCAGCCGCCAACGCGTCAGGGACTGGGGCAATCAGCCCCAGCATTTT,CASSRQRVRDWGNQPQHF
NA,TRBJ2-2,NA,TRBV7-3,TGTGCCAGCAGCTTATCGGCCGGGGAGCTGTTTTTT,CASSLSAGELFF
NA,TRBJ1-1,NA,TRBV29-1,TGCAGCGTTGGCCCCGTCATCTCGGGTGAAGCTTTCTTT,CSVGPVISGEAFF
NA,TRBJ2-3,few,TRBV7-3,TGTGCCAGCAGCTTAGTCGGGGACTTGACAGATACGCAGTATTTT,CASSLVGDLTDTQYF
TRBD1,TRBJ2-7,once,TRBV7-8,TGTGCCAGCAGCTTGGTGATAGGGGGCCGCTACGAGCAGTACTTC,CASSLVIGGRYEQYF
TRBD1,TRBJ1-5,NA,TRBV5-8,TGTGCCAGCAGCTTTGATAGGACAGGGCATCGAAAGGTCCAGCATTTT,CASSFDRTGHRKVQHF
NA,TRBJ1-2,once,TRBV9,TGTGCCAGCAGCGCGCACGGGGGTGGGGTTCGGGGCGGCTACACCTTC,CASSAHGGGVRGGYTF